What follows are 16 T cell receptor beta chains derived from one specimen sequenced in a study of human T cells and chemical hapten exposure. One entry per CDR3 protein results from TCRdb running MiXCR on the RACE reads. The sample consists of approximately 60,000 distinct CDR3 sequences, about 9.3% of them appearing once. Described time point: patch test 1, 2 weeks after DPC sensitization. Treatment in this sample: therapeutic diphenylcyclopropenone sensitization with weekly scalp DPC. The sequencing here drew on whole blood, taken in connection with sensitization to the hapten diphenylcyclopropenone (DPC). The receptors were gathered from a woman between 40 and 55 years old with alopecia areata. Some clones in this sample may be carry-over from other donors' samples.

The J gene is TRBJ1-5, the V gene TRBV28; the D gene is possibly TRBD1 (5 bases). CDR1 and CDR2 from the germline V gene are MDHEN and SYDVKM. V was clipped by 1 base and J by 4 bases, with 14 bases between them. The CDR3 extends over 16 amino acids. In DNA, the CDR3 is TGTGCCAGCAGTTTATACGGGACCGGGCTAAATCAGCCCCAGCATTTT. Amino acids: CASSLYGTGLNQPQHF.

V and J are TRBV2 and TRBJ1-2, with D unclear. The germline V gene encodes CDR1 SNHLY and CDR2 FYNNEI. V dropped 4 bases and J dropped 0 bases, with 3 bases sitting between them. The CDR3 has 12 residues. The CDR3 region is CASSASNYGYTF. The CDR3 DNA sequence: TGTGCCAGCAGTGCGTCTAACTATGGCTACACCTTC.

V is TRBV10-2 and J is TRBJ2-3; 8 bases are a match to TRBD2. The CDR3 covers 14 residues. V gave up 5 bases and J gave up 7 bases; unmatched junction bases: 8. Germline CDR1 WSHSY, CDR2 SAAADI. In DNA, the CDR3 is TGCGCCAGCAGTCCCGCCAGCGGGGGATATACGCAGTATTTT. Amino acid sequence: CASSPASGGYTQYF.

This clonotype was recorded at least ten times. The chain uses TRBV6-2 or TRBV6-3 and TRBJ2-1, with no clear D. Looked up from germline, CDR1 is MNHEY and CDR2 is SVGEGT. Trimming left V 4 bases short and J 7 bases short, with 8 bases between. The CDR3 totals 12 residues. The CDR3 nucleotides are TGTGCCAGCAGTTCAGGTGTGAATGAGCAGTTCTTC. Residues: CASSSGVNEQFF.

The chain has TRBV9 and TRBJ2-7; TRBD1 might be the D (6 bases). Germline V gives CDR1 SGDLS, CDR2 YYNGEE. The V end was cut by 2 bases, the J end by 0 bases, with 6 bases between. The CDR3 is made up of 13 amino acids. The CDR3 loop is CASSVGASYEQYF. The CDR3 nucleotides read TGTGCCAGCAGCGTGGGGGCCTCCTACGAGCAGTACTTC.

This clonotype turned up a few times. This chain joins TRBV11-2 and TRBJ2-1; D is perhaps TRBD1 or TRBD2 (5 bases each). Germline loops: CDR1 SGHAT, CDR2 FQNNGV. Trimming removed 5 bases at V and 9 bases at J, with 8 bases between. CDR3 length: 11 amino acids. The CDR3 sequence is CASSARGEQFF. For the CDR3, the DNA is TGTGCCAGCAGCGCGAGGGGTGAGCAGTTCTTC. The full variable domain, in which reference TRBV11-2 and TRBJ2-1 provide the parts outside the CDR3, is EAGVAQSPRYKIIEKRQSVAFWCNPISGHATLYWYQQILGQGPKLLIQFQNNGVVDDSQLPKDRFSAERLKGVDSTLKIQPAKLEDSAVYLCASSARGEQFFGPGTRLTVL.

This clonotype has at least ten counts. This chain connects TRBV29-1 to TRBJ1-1; D is possibly TRBD1 (5 bases). This CDR3 has 13 residues. Germline CDR1 is SQVTM and CDR2 is ANQGSEA. The ends were cut back, 7 bases at V and 3 bases at J, with 15 bases in the middle. The CDR3 DNA sequence: TGCAGCGGCCGACTTGTAGGGGACACTGAAGCTTTCTTT. Its protein is CSGRLVGDTEAFF.

The CDR3 here is CSARGGIASNYGYTF. The CDR3 DNA follows: TGCAGTGCTAGAGGTGGGATAGCAAGTAACTATGGCTACACCTTC. The gene calls are TRBV20-1 and TRBJ1-2; D remains ambiguous. Germline CDR1 is DFQATT and CDR2 is SNEGSKA (reference sequence). CDR3 length: 15 amino acids. Trimming left V 1 base short and J 1 base short, with 13 bases between.

This clonotype was picked up many times. The chain has TRBV12-3 or TRBV12-4 and TRBJ1-6; no clear D gene. V was shortened by 2 bases and J by 6 bases, with 5 bases between the two germline ends. The CDR3 spans 13 residues. DNA of the CDR3: TGTGCCAGCAGTTTACAGCTTAATTCACCCCTCCACTTT. It codes for CASSLQLNSPLHF.

This clonotype was seen many times. The chain is built from TRBV6-6 and TRBJ1-5; 9 bases agree with TRBD1. There are 17 residues in the CDR3. The germline CDR1 and CDR2 sequences are MNHNY and SVGAGI (reference sequence). V shed 2 bases, J shed 0 bases, and the junction held 5 bases outside the gene matches. The CDR3 region is CASSYRQGGDSNQPQHF. The CDR3 nucleotides are TGTGCCAGCAGTTACAGACAGGGGGGCGATAGCAATCAGCCCCAGCATTTT.

This clonotype was seen repeatedly, ten times or more. The chain couples TRBV12-3 or TRBV12-4 to TRBJ2-1, with D possibly being TRBD2 (5 bases). The V end was cut by 6 bases, the J end by 4 bases, with 19 bases between. The CDR3 is made up of 16 amino acids. The CDR3 protein is CASSLTLGWEYNEQFF. The CDR3 region has the DNA TGTGCCAGCAGCCTCACACTAGGCTGGGAGTACAATGAGCAGTTCTTC.

This clonotype has at least ten counts. The chain couples TRBV19 to TRBJ2-3; possible D gene TRBD1, 6 bases. CDR3 length equals 16 residues. V lost 2 bases and J lost 3, with 15 bases in between. In germline, CDR1 is LNHDA, CDR2 SQIVND (reference sequence). The chain's CDR3 is CASSISGQRATDTQYF. CDR3 bases: TGTGCCAGTAGTATATCCGGACAGCGCGCTACAGATACGCAGTATTTT.

This clonotype has more than one count but fewer than ten. The rearrangement links TRBV10-2 to TRBJ2-3; 7 bases line up with TRBD1. Trimming removed 2 bases from V and 0 bases from J; junction bases left unmatched: 2. Per germline, CDR1 WSHSY and CDR2 SAAADI. The CDR3 consists of 15 residues. The DNA for the CDR3 is TGCGCCAGCAGTGAGACAGGGGCTAGCACAGATACGCAGTATTTT. This translates into CASSETGASTDTQYF.

This clonotype appeared many times. The CDR3 DNA reads TGTGCCGCTACCAAAAAAACAGGGCGCGCTGAAGCTTTCTTT. This sequence encodes CAATKKTGRAEAFF. V gene TRBV6-2 or TRBV6-3 combines with J gene TRBJ1-1; possible D gene TRBD1, 6 bases. Germline CDR1 MNHEY, CDR2 SVGEGT. This CDR3 is 14 amino acids long. V was shortened by 11 bases and J by 6 bases, with 22 bases between the two germline ends.

In this sample, this clonotype turned up a few times. The V gene is TRBV28, the J gene TRBJ2-3; no definite D call. In germline, CDR1 is MDHEN, CDR2 SYDVKM. This CDR3 contains 15 residues. V shed 2 bases and J shed 2 bases, with 11 bases lying between them. As DNA, the CDR3 is TGTGCCAGCAGTTTACCGGTCGAGCTCACAGATACGCAGTATTTT. It specifies CASSLPVELTDTQYF. Full variable domain (remainder filled in from reference TRBV28 and TRBJ2-3): DVKVTQSSRYLVKRTGEKVFLECVQDMDHENMFWYRQDPGLGLRLIYFSYDVKMKEKGDIPEGYSVSREKKERFSLILESASTNQTSMYLCASSLPVELTDTQYFGPGTRLTVL.

This clonotype was seen repeatedly, ten times or more. CDR3 sequence (DNA): TGTGCCAGCAGCCGGGGCCCCGGGGAGACCCAGTACTTC. It yields the protein CASSRGPGETQYF. This chain connects TRBV7-8 to TRBJ2-5; D is tentatively TRBD1 or TRBD2 (5 bases each). Trimming cost V 5 bases and J 5 bases, with 12 bases left between them. The germline CDR1 and CDR2 sequences are SGHVS and FQNEAQ. CDR3 size: 13 residues.